Below, one T cell receptor beta chain is given with its context. Its antigen remains unidentified. Unique molecular identifiers were incorporated when the TCRbeta library was constructed. In TCRdb, the PCR reads were re-called with MiXCR into one record per CDR3 protein. The table shows about a million distinct CDR3 sequences, with 25% to 30% occurring only once. The data were obtained in a study of T-cell reconstitution after alpha-beta-depleted transplantation in children. Overall study results and limits: Several hundred graft clones that had expanded were reportedly the source of alpha-beta T cells about two months after transplant.

This CDR3 has 18 residues. CDR1 and CDR2 (germline): SGHAT, FQNNGV. V lost 2 bases and J lost 0, with 14 bases in between. This material consisted of PBMCs, mostly from graft donor cells, taken 360 days after TCRalphabeta/CD19-depleted stem cell transplant. The rearrangement links TRBV11-2 to TRBJ1-6; a possible D gene is TRBD1 (5 bases). This sequence originates from a boy in the first two years of life who had a stem cell transplant for SCID, so the T cells may come from the graft donor. The CDR3 is CASSLYTGGRSYNSPLHF. The DNA for the CDR3 is TGTGCCAGCAGCTTATACACCGGGGGTCGCTCCTATAATTCACCCCTCCACTTT.